The clone carrying this TCR beta chain was counted a single time. Its specificity is not known. These data belong to a study of Ad26.COV2.S vaccination and SARS-CoV-2 variants. The V gene's germline CDR1 is SGHRS and CDR2 YFSETQ. The CDR3 extends over 13 amino acids. V gave up 2 bases and J gave up 15 bases, with 18 bases separating them. TCRdb's copy holds only in-frame clones and misses some; the assay was immunoSEQ multiplex PCR. The repertoire holds approximately 90,000 clones, with roughly 84% as singletons. Study conclusions and caveats: The placebo group had lower spike-specific TCR breadth than the vaccine recipients did. There was reportedly substantial breadth in spike-specific CD8+ and CD4+ T cell responses after vaccination. Responses of T cells in total may have been underestimated by the TCR breadth and depth analyses.

This sequence originates from a human donor who had recovered from COVID-19. The chain couples TRBV5-1 to TRBJ2-1, with D uncertain. The source was peripheral blood, collected after recovery from COVID-19. The CDR3 protein is CASSLSLDPSRFF. As DNA, the CDR3 is TGCGCCAGCAGCTTAAGCCTGGACCCCTCCCGGTTCTTC.